The TCR beta chain described here comes from a study of T cells in Graves' hyperthyroidism and ophthalmopathy. V was trimmed by 8 bases and J by 6 bases, leaving 25 bases between them. The CDR3 has 17 amino acids. Germline CDR1 MDHEN, CDR2 SYDVKM. Patients with uncontrolled infections, other autoimmune diseases, pregnancy or lactation were excluded. The table lists this clonotype with a few counts. Template material for amplifying TCR beta CDR3 regions consisted of RNA transcripts. First-round RT-PCR with HTBI primers amplified the TCR CDR3 region. TCRdb recomputed calls from the multiplex PCR reads with MiXCR, one row per CDR3 protein. The repertoire has roughly 720,000 distinct CDR3 sequences, around 16% of them found once; the top ten carry 15%.

Sequencing used blood. This sequence was found in a man in his fifties with Graves' hyperthyroidism. The chain employs TRBV28 and TRBJ1-4, with a weak D call TRBD1 (5 bases). CDR3 coding DNA: TGTGCCAGCGCAGTTGCGCGAGGGGTTGGCTTCGATGAAAAACTGTTTTTT. Its protein product is CASAVARGVGFDEKLFF.